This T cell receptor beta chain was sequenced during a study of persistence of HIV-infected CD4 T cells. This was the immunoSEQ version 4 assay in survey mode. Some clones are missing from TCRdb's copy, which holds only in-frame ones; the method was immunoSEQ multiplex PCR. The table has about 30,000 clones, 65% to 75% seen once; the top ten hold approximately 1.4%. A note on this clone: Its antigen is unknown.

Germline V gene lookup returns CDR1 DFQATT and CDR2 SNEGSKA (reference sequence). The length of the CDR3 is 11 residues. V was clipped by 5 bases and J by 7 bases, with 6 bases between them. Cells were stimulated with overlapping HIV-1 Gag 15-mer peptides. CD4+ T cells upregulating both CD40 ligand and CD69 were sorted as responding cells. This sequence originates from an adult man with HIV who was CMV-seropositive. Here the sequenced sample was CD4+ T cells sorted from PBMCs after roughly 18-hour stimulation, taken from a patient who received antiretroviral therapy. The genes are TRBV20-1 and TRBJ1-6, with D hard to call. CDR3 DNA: TGCAGTGCTTCACGAAATTCACCCCTCCACTTT. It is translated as CSASRNSPLHF.